A selection of T cell receptor beta chains follows, all from one sample in a study of shared clonotypes between healthy human individuals. TCRdb keeps only in-frame clones here, not all; method: immunoSEQ multiplex PCR. The sample has about 2.1 million clones, 85% to 95% seen once. The specimen sequenced was naive CD8+ T cells from PBMCs. Receptor source: a man between 18 and 29 years old in good health. Some clones in this sample may be carry-over from other donors' samples. The CDR3 runs from the conserved cysteine through the conserved F or W. A D gene is named only where the DNA matches it firmly. Some rows mark clone size as missing; the rest say once, few, many or name a class of expanded clone.

TRBJ2-1	-	TRBD2	TRBV4-3	CASSQAWTSQGGFYNEQFF	TGCGCCAGCAGCCAGGCGTGGACTAGCCAAGGGGGGTTCTACAATGAGCAGTTCTTC
TRBJ1-5	-	-	TRBV7-2	CASSLAIEGAVPQHF	TGTGCCAGCAGCTTAGCGATCGAAGGGGCGGTGCCCCAGCATTTT
TRBJ1-3	-	-	TRBV7-9	CASSPRLGISGNTIYF	TGTGCCAGCAGCCCTCGTTTGGGGATTTCTGGAAACACCATATATTTT
TRBJ1-3	once	-	TRBV5-5	CASSVGPYRSGNTIYF	TGTGCCAGCAGCGTGGGCCCCTACCGCTCTGGAAACACCATATATTTT
TRBJ2-7	-	-	TRBV11-2	CASSLATGSSYEQYF	TGTGCCAGCAGCTTAGCTACAGGGTCCTCCTACGAGCAGTACTTC
TRBJ2-7	once	-	TRBV6-5	CASSYSGGLYEQYF	TGTGCCAGCAGTTACTCAGGGGGGCTCTACGAGCAGTACTTC
TRBJ2-4	-	TRBD1	TRBV19	CASTSNEGGNIQYF	TGTGCCAGTACCTCTAACGAAGGGGGCAACATTCAGTACTTC
TRBJ1-4	-	-	TRBV27	CASSSNVWAVNEKLFF	TGTGCCAGCAGTTCAAATGTATGGGCAGTCAATGAAAAACTGTTTTTT
TRBJ2-5	-	-	TRBV7-9	CASSSRTSLQETQYF	TGTGCCAGCAGCTCCCGGACTTCCCTCCAAGAGACCCAGTACTTC
TRBJ2-7	-	-	TRBV10-3	CAISETGFESYEQYF	TGTGCCATCAGTGAGACAGGGTTCGAGTCCTACGAGCAGTACTTC
TRBJ1-2	-	-	TRBV28	CASSLYSRSYGYTF	TGTGCCAGCAGCCTATATTCGAGGAGCTATGGCTACACCTTC
TRBJ2-5	-	-	TRBV7-2	CASSPTPWGRGIETQYF	TGTGCCAGCAGCCCTACCCCGTGGGGGAGAGGGATAGAGACCCAGTACTTC
TRBJ2-2	-	-	TRBV30	CAWIGRTGELFF	TGTGCCTGGATTGGACGGACCGGGGAGCTGTTTTTT
TRBJ2-3	once	-	TRBV14	CASSQDQDLINTQYF	TGTGCCAGCAGCCAAGATCAGGACTTGATAAATACGCAGTATTTT
TRBJ1-5	-	-	TRBV7-9	CASSLVTSNQPQHF	TGTGCCAGCAGCTTGGTTACGAGCAATCAGCCCCAGCATTTT
TRBJ2-5	-	-	TRBV28	CASIRKRTPQETQYF	TGTGCCAGCATAAGAAAAAGGACACCTCAAGAGACCCAGTACTTC
TRBJ1-4	-	TRBD1	TRBV10-3	CAISDQVAGGNEKLFF	TGTGCCATCAGTGATCAGGTAGCAGGGGGTAATGAAAAACTGTTTTTT
TRBJ2-7	-	TRBD2	TRBV4-3	CASSQELWLTSGKEKEQYF	TGCGCCAGCAGCCAAGAATTATGGCTGACTAGCGGGAAGGAGAAAGAGCAGTACTTC
TRBJ1-1	-	-	TRBV4-3	CASSQDRRGAEAFF	TGCGCCAGCAGCCAAGACAGGAGGGGAGCTGAAGCTTTCTTT
TRBJ2-2	-	-	TRBV4-1	CASSREAWNTGELFF	TGCGCCAGCAGCCGGGAAGCGTGGAACACCGGGGAGCTGTTTTTT
TRBJ2-5	-	-	TRBV13	CASSPRQPQETQYF	TGTGCCAGCAGCCCGCGACAGCCCCAAGAGACCCAGTACTTC
TRBJ2-5	-	-	TRBV25-1	CASSEFKPQSGLETQYF	TGTGCCAGCAGTGAATTTAAGCCACAGTCGGGGCTGGAGACCCAGTACTTC
TRBJ2-1	-	-	TRBV14	CASSQTRNNEQFF	TGTGCCAGCAGCCAAACCAGGAACAATGAGCAGTTCTTC
TRBJ2-1	-	TRBD2	TRBV25-1	CASSPKAGGLYNEQFF	TGTGCCAGCAGTCCCAAAGCGGGAGGGCTCTACAATGAGCAGTTCTTC
TRBJ2-2	-	-	TRBV19	CASSPMGGTGELFF	TGTGCCAGTAGTCCCATGGGAGGAACCGGGGAGCTGTTTTTT
TRBJ1-5	few	TRBD1	TRBV19	CASAHGTGFLYANQPQHF	TGTGCCAGTGCACACGGGACAGGGTTTCTATACGCCAATCAGCCCCAGCATTTT
TRBJ2-7	-	-	TRBV9	CASSVQGGGYEQYF	TGTGCCAGCAGCGTACAAGGGGGAGGTTACGAGCAGTACTTC
TRBJ2-3	-	-	TRBV7-2	CASSLVRTATDTQYF	TGTGCCAGCAGCTTAGTCCGGACAGCCACAGATACGCAGTATTTT
TRBJ1-2	-	TRBD1	TRBV29-1	CSAPVPGTGSSTSNYGYTF	TGCAGCGCACCTGTACCCGGGACAGGTTCCTCGACATCTAACTATGGCTACACCTTC
TRBJ2-5	-	TRBD2	TRBV27	CASGGGQETQYF	TGTGCCAGCGGGGGGGGGCAAGAGACCCAGTACTTC
TRBJ2-2	-	TRBD1	TRBV9	CASSGGQLNTGELFF	TGTGCCAGCAGCGGGGGACAGCTTAACACCGGGGAGCTGTTTTTT
TRBJ1-3	-	TRBD1	TRBV5-1	CASSLGQLTSGNTIYF	TGCGCCAGCAGCCTGGGACAGCTTACCTCTGGAAACACCATATATTTT
TRBJ2-7	few	-	TRBV10-3	CATGAGYEQYF	TGTGCCACCGGCGCGGGGTACGAGCAGTACTTC
TRBJ2-7	-	-	TRBV16	CASSEWSNEQYF	TGTGCCAGCAGCGAGTGGTCCAACGAGCAGTACTTC
TRBJ2-2	-	-	TRBV2	CASSDSSPIGELFF	TGTGCCAGCAGTGACTCCTCCCCGATCGGGGAGCTGTTTTTT
TRBJ2-1	-	-	TRBV7-8	CASSPHLLGNEQFF	TGTGCCAGCAGCCCGCACCTACTAGGCAATGAGCAGTTCTTC
TRBJ1-2	-	-	TRBV7-9	CASSKRDGVYGYTF	TGTGCCAGCAGCAAGCGGGACGGCGTCTATGGCTACACCTTC
TRBJ1-1	few	-	TRBV10-1	CASSEGDYTEAFF	TGCGCCAGCAGTGAGGGGGACTACACTGAAGCTTTCTTT
TRBJ2-7	-	-	TRBV9	CASSVAGLSYEQYF	TGTGCCAGCAGCGTGGCGGGTCTCTCCTACGAGCAGTACTTC
TRBJ2-1	-	-	TRBV7-9	CASSHQGGGQFF	TGTGCCAGCAGCCATCAGGGTGGAGGGCAGTTCTTC
TRBJ2-2	-	-	TRBV7-9	CAPGGELFF	TGTGCCCCCGGGGGGGAGCTGTTTTTT
TRBJ2-1	-	TRBD2	TRBV2	CASSERGRSSYNEQFF	TGTGCCAGCAGTGAGCGCGGGAGGAGCTCCTACAATGAGCAGTTCTTC
TRBJ1-1	-	-	TRBV27	CASSFRDMNTEAFF	TGTGCCAGCAGTTTCCGCGACATGAACACTGAAGCTTTCTTT